The entry below describes one T cell receptor beta chain. Its antigen is undetermined. One entry per CDR3 protein, called by TCRdb with MiXCR from the 5' RACE reads. The data hold about 540,000 distinct CDR3 sequences, with 12% observed a single time. The data were obtained in a study of CD8 T cells in ankylosing spondylitis. General observations from the study: Reportedly, significant enrichment of disease-linked clones occurred in matched ankylosing spondylitis synovial fluid. Ankylosing spondylitis blood appeared to carry a characteristic TCR beta motif of several highly homologous variants.

Trimming shortened V by 4 bases and J by 5 bases, and 14 bases separated the two germline ends. Germline V lookup: CDR1 SEHNR, CDR2 FQNEAQ (reference sequence). The CDR3 extends over 15 amino acids. The sample comprised blood, either unsorted or a sorted T cell fraction (not recorded which). The sequence derives from a male donor with ankylosing spondylitis. The chain joins TRBV7-9 to TRBJ2-2, with D perhaps matching TRBD1 (5 bases). The CDR3: CASSSAVGATGELFF. The CDR3 nucleotides are TGTGCCAGCAGCTCCGCTGTTGGGGCAACCGGGGAGCTGTTTTTT.